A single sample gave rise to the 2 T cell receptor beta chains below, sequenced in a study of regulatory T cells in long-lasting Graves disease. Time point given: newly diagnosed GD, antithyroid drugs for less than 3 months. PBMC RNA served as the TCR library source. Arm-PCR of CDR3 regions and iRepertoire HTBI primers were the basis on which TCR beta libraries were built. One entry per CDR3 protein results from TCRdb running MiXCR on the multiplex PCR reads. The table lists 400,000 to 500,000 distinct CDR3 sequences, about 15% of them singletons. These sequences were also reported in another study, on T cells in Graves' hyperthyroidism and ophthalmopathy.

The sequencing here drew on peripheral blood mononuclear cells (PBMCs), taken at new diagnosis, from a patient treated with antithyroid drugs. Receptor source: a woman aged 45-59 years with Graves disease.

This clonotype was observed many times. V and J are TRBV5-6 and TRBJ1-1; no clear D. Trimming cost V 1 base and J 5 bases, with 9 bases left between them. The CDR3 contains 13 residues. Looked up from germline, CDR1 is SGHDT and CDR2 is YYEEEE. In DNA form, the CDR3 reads TGTGCCAGCAGCTTGCGGATGGGGACTGAAGCTTTCTTT. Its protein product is CASSLRMGTEAFF.

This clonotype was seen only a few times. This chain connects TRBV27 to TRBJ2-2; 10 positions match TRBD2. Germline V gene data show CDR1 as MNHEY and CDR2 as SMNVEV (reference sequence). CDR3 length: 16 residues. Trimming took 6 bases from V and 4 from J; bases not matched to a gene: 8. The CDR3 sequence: CASRSRQREGTGELFF. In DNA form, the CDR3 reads TGTGCCAGCAGATCCCGGCAGCGGGAGGGCACCGGGGAGCTGTTTTTT.